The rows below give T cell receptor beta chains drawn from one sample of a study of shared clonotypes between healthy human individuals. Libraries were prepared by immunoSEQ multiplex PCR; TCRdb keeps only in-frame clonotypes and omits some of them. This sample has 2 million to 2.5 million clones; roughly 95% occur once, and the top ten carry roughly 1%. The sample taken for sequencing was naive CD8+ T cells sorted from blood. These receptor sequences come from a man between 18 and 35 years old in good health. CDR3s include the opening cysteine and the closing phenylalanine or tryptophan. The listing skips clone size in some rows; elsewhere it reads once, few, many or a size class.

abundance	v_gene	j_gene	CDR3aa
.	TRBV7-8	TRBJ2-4	CASSLEMDVAKNIQYF
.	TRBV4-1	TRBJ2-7	CASSRDSPLSVREDNEQYF
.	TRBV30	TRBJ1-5	CAWAYSNQPQHF
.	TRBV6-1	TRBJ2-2	CASSEVGVTGELFF
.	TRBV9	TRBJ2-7	CASSVAGTGVYEQYF
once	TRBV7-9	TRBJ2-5	CASSPWAGQETQYF
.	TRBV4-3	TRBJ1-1	CASSPGGQANTEAFF
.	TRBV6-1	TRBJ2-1	CASSTRFYNEQFF
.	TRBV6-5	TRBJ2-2	CASSSGQANTGELFF
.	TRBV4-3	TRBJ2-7	CASSQGLWNEQYF
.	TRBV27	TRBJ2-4	CASSWVGSGGPGGKNIQYF
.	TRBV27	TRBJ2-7	CASSWRLADEQYF
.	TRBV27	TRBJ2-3	CASSLLGGAFDTQYF
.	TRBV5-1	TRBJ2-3	CASSLVPGLAGARDTQYF
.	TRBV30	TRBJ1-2	CAWTELGFNYGYTF
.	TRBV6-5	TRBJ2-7	CASSYPSRVGVYEQYF
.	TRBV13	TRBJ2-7	CASSNSGGAYEQYF
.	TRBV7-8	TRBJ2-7	CASSQGPSYEQYF